A selection of T cell receptor beta chains follows, all from one sample in a study of blood T cells in healthy people across ages. TCRdb redid the calling of the 5' RACE reads with MiXCR, one entry per CDR3 protein. The sample includes around 2 million distinct CDR3 sequences, roughly 43% of them seen just once. Sequenced material: blood. These receptors all come from a human donor in good health. Each CDR3 is given with its conserved first and last residue. Fields, in order: CDR3 protein, CDR3 DNA, D gene, V gene, clone size, J gene. A D gene is named only where the DNA matches it firmly. Part of the rows lack a size; the others show once, few, many or a class for expanded clones.

CSAVPPGTVHEQYF | TGCAGTGCTGTTCCACCGGGGACAGTTCACGAGCAGTACTTC | TRBD1 | TRBV20-1 | few | TRBJ2-7
CASSQYATNEKLFF | TGTGCCAGCAGCCAATATGCAACTAATGAAAAACTGTTTTTT | NA | TRBV12-3/TRBV12-4 | NA | TRBJ1-4
CASGLIGQGEQYF | TGTGCCAGCGGCTTAATTGGACAGGGCGAGCAGTACTTC | TRBD1 | TRBV11-1 | NA | TRBJ2-7
CASSTPGVTNEKLFF | TGCGCCAGCAGCACCCCGGGCGTTACTAATGAAAAACTGTTTTTT | NA | TRBV4-1 | few | TRBJ1-4
CASSHRTSGGRETQYF | TGTGCCAGCAGCCACCGGACTAGCGGGGGGAGGGAGACCCAGTACTTC | TRBD2 | TRBV7-2 | NA | TRBJ2-5
CASSQDLVTEAFF | TGCGCCAGCAGCCAAGATTTGGTAACTGAAGCTTTCTTT | NA | TRBV4-3 | few | TRBJ1-1
CASSLYPAGFQETQYF | TGTGCCAGTAGTTTATATCCAGCGGGGTTCCAAGAGACCCAGTACTTC | TRBD2 | TRBV28 | once | TRBJ2-5
CASSRPQDTQYF | TGCGCCAGCAGCCGGCCGCAGGATACGCAGTATTTT | NA | TRBV4-1 | NA | TRBJ2-3
CAISHREGLGYTF | TGTGCCATCAGTCACAGAGAAGGCTTAGGCTACACCTTC | NA | TRBV10-3 | NA | TRBJ1-2
CASSTAGNTEAFF | TGTGCCAGCAGCACTGCAGGGAACACTGAAGCTTTCTTT | NA | TRBV7-8 | NA | TRBJ1-1
CSSSPIAGGYEQYF | TGTTCCAGCAGCCCAATAGCGGGAGGTTACGAGCAGTACTTC | TRBD2 | TRBV7-9 | few | TRBJ2-7
CASSLEPRGYLYGYTF | TGTGCCAGCAGCTTAGAACCCCGGGGATACCTCTATGGCTACACCTTC | NA | TRBV11-2 | once | TRBJ1-2
CASSQIGTAYEQYF | TGCGCCAGCAGCCAGATCGGGACAGCCTACGAGCAGTACTTC | TRBD1 | TRBV4-1 | few | TRBJ2-7
CASSQVRGSNTEAFF | TGCGCCAGCAGCCAAGTACGGGGCAGCAACACTGAAGCTTTCTTT | NA | TRBV4-1 | NA | TRBJ1-1
CASSQDQQGNYGYTF | TGTGCCAGCAGCCAAGATCAACAGGGGAACTATGGCTACACCTTC | TRBD1 | TRBV3-1 | NA | TRBJ1-2
CASSPERAGVDNEKLFF | TGTGCCAGCAGCCCGGAAAGGGCCGGGGTTGATAATGAAAAACTGTTTTTT | NA | TRBV3-1 | NA | TRBJ1-4
CSVSGSQGDGYTF | TGCAGCGTGAGTGGTTCCCAAGGTGACGGCTACACCTTC | NA | TRBV29-1 | many | TRBJ1-2
CAGSYSTFAGSYGYTF | TGTGCCGGCAGTTACTCGACTTTTGCGGGCAGCTATGGCTACACCTTC | NA | TRBV6-2/TRBV6-3 | NA | TRBJ1-2
CASSQDSGGEKLFF | TGCGCCAGCAGCCAAGATAGCGGGGGGGAAAAACTGTTTTTT | NA | TRBV4-1 | NA | TRBJ1-4
CASSLGSLNTGELFF | TGTGCCAGCAGCTTGGGGAGCCTGAACACCGGGGAGCTGTTTTTT | NA | TRBV5-6 | NA | TRBJ2-2
CSASKGSAAGEGQFF | TGCAGTGCTAGTAAAGGGAGCGCCGCAGGGGAGGGGCAGTTCTTC | NA | TRBV20-1 | few | TRBJ2-1
CASSSGQSSIGQFF | TGTGCCAGCAGCTCGGGACAGTCCAGTATAGGGCAGTTCTTC | TRBD1 | TRBV5-4 | NA | TRBJ2-1
CASRWGADRGSEEQYF | TGTGCCAGCAGGTGGGGAGCCGACAGGGGGTCTGAGGAGCAGTACTTC | TRBD1 | TRBV12-3/TRBV12-4 | NA | TRBJ2-7
CASSTPGQNSPLHF | TGTGCCAGCAGCACACCGGGACAGAATTCACCCCTCCACTTT | TRBD1 | TRBV7-2 | NA | TRBJ1-6
CTSSTQGSVTQYF | TGTACCAGCAGTACCCAGGGTTCCGTTACGCAGTATTTT | NA | TRBV6-2/TRBV6-3 | NA | TRBJ2-3
CASSLRGDYEQYF | TGTGCCAGCAGCTTAAGGGGAGACTACGAGCAGTACTTC | NA | TRBV7-2 | many | TRBJ2-7
CASSWGPTYEQYF | TGTGCCAGCAGCTGGGGACCAACTTACGAGCAGTACTTC | NA | TRBV7-8 | many | TRBJ2-7
CASKTGTNNEQFF | TGTGCCAGCAAAACCGGGACTAACAATGAGCAGTTCTTC | TRBD2 | TRBV7-6 | NA | TRBJ2-1
CASSLVGGRPSRSYTF | TGTGCCAGCAGCTTAGTGGGGGGGCGCCCGTCTCGAAGCTACACCTTC | NA | TRBV7-2 | few | TRBJ1-2
CSARGSNYGYTF | TGCAGCGCCCGGGGGTCTAACTATGGCTACACCTTC | NA | TRBV20-1 | many | TRBJ1-2
CASRTGWANEKLFF | TGTGCCAGTAGAACAGGGTGGGCTAATGAAAAACTGTTTTTT | NA | TRBV7-8 | NA | TRBJ1-4
CAIGTSPGEETQYF | TGTGCCATCGGAACCTCCCCGGGGGAAGAGACCCAGTACTTC | NA | TRBV10-3 | NA | TRBJ2-5
CASSLAGGPSNEQFF | TGTGCCAGCAGTTTAGCGGGGGGGCCCTCCAATGAGCAGTTCTTC | TRBD2 | TRBV7-3 | NA | TRBJ2-1
CASSAGRSSEKLFF | TGTGCCTCTTCGGCAGGGCGGTCGAGTGAAAAACTGTTTTTT | NA | TRBV3-1 | few | TRBJ1-4
CASSQQDSYTEAFF | TGTGCCAGCAGTCAACAGGATTCCTACACTGAAGCTTTCTTT | NA | TRBV27 | NA | TRBJ1-1
CASSLEGAQYF | TGTGCCAGCAGTTTAGAAGGGGCTCAGTACTTC | NA | TRBV12-3/TRBV12-4 | many | TRBJ2-7
CASSYARTPGTLSYEQYF | TGTGCCAGCAGTTACGCCCGGACGCCCGGGACCCTATCCTACGAGCAGTACTTC | NA | TRBV6-5 | few | TRBJ2-7